This T cell receptor beta chain was identified during a study of blood T cell repertoires in COVID-19. Across the study: From T cells, B-cell-depleted T cells, or PBMCs came the material, which was cDNA or gDNA.

One Seattle source followed patients from active infection through their disease course. The V gene lost 5 bases and the J gene lost 10 bases, with 15 bases spanning the gap. The CDR3 is made up of 13 amino acids. From germline, CDR1 is SEHNR and CDR2 FQNEAQ (reference sequence). Original analysis: Reference gene primer amplification gave nucleated cell count estimates. Clones were read by immunoSEQ multiplex PCR, and TCRdb kept only the in-frame ones, dropping some. That table furnishes V, J and clone size, whereas the DNA furnished D and trimming. The sample lists about 50,000 clones, about 88% occurring once.

The sequenced sample was peripheral blood. The rearrangement joins TRBV7-9 to TRBJ2-1; D is perhaps TRBD2 (7 bases). The receptor comes from a woman aged 55-69 years with COVID-19, enrolled during active disease. CDR3 sequence reads: CASSPPGGGEQFF. The CDR3 region has the DNA TGTGCCAGCAGCCCCCCGGGGGGCGGCGAGCAGTTCTTC.